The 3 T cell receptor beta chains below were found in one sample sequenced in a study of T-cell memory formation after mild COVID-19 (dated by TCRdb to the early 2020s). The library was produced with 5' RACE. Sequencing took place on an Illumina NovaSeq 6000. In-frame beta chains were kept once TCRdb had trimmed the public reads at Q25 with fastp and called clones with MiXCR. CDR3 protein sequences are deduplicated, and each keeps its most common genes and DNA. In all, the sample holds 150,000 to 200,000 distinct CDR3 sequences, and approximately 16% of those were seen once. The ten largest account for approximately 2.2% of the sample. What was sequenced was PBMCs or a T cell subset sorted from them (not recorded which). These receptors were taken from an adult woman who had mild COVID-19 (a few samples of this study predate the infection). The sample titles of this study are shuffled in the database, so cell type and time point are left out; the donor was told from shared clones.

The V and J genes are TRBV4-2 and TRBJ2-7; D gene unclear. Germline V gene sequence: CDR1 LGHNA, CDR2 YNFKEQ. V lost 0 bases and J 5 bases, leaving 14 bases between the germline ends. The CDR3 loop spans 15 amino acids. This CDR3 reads CASSQDYLLNNEQYF. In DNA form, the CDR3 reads TGTGCCAGCAGCCAAGATTACCTCCTCAATAACGAGCAGTACTTC.

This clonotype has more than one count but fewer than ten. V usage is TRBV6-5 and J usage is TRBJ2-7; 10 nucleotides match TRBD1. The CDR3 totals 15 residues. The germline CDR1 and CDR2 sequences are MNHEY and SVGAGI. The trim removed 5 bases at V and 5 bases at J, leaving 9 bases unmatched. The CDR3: CASSNDRGLWNEQYF. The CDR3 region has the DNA TGTGCCAGCAGTAACGACAGGGGGCTTTGGAACGAGCAGTACTTC.

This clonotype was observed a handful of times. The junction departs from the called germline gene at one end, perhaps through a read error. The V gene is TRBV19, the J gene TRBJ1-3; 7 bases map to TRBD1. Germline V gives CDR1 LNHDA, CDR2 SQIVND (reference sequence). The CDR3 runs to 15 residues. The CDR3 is CASQSTTGPGDTIYF. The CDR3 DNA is TGTGCCAGTCAAAGCACGACAGGGCCTGGAGACACCATATATTTT. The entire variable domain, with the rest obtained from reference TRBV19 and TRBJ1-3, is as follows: DGGITQSPKYLFRKEGQNVTLSCEQNLNHDAMYWYRQDPGQGLRLIYYSQIVNDFQKGDIAEGYSVSREKKESFPLTVTSAQKNPTAFYLCASQSTTGPGDTIYFGEGSWLTVV.